This passage covers 8 T cell receptor beta chains from one sample sequenced in a study of T cells expressing NK-cell markers. TCRdb reprocessed the 5' RACE reads, keeping one entry per CDR3 protein, no DNA. This sample's clone table lists around 280,000 distinct CDR3 sequences. The specimen sequenced was blood T cells: a sorted CD56 or NKG2C T cell subset, CD4+ or CD8+ T cells, or bulk PBMC T cells (not recorded which). These receptors were collected from a young man in good health.

The chain carries TRBV6-2 or TRBV6-3 and TRBJ2-1; TCRdb reports TRBD1, a call that lacks DNA to check it against. Germline CDR1 MNHEY, CDR2 SVGEGT. CDR3 length: 15 residues. CDR3 sequence: CASRDWGYSYNEQFF.

The chain has TRBV12-3 or TRBV12-4 and TRBJ2-4; as DNA is missing, the TRBD1 call by TCRdb cannot be tested. The CDR3 covers 13 residues. CDR3 in amino acids: CASSPRGANIQYF.

CDR3 region: CASSFGLAGAVQETQYF. The chain links TRBV12-3 or TRBV12-4 to TRBJ2-5; the TRBD2 assignment by TCRdb is unverifiable without DNA. CDR3 size: 17 residues.

J is TRBJ1-1 and V is TRBV2. Germline lookup yields CDR1 SNHLY and CDR2 FYNNEI. The CDR3 loop spans 17 amino acids. CDR3: CASIGNRDLDMNTEAFF.

The CDR3 protein is CASATGYNEQFF. The chain carries TRBV11-3 and TRBJ2-1; TCRdb picks TRBD1, but there is no DNA to check that call. The CDR3 is 12 amino acids. Germline CDR1 and CDR2: SGHNT and YENEEA.

This chain uses TRBV27 with TRBJ2-7. Germline V lookup: CDR1 MNHEY, CDR2 SMNVEV (reference sequence). The CDR3 is 16 amino acids. The CDR3 spells CASSFEVRRGSYEQYF.

This chain joins TRBV15 and TRBJ2-2. CDR1 and CDR2 from the germline V gene are LNHNV and YYDKDF (reference sequence). The CDR3 is 15 amino acids. CDR3: CATSRRFEPTGELFF.

The chain is built from TRBV29-1 and TRBJ1-3; TCRdb designates TRBD1, a call that cannot be tested without DNA. CDR1 and CDR2 (germline): SQVTM, ANQGSEA. This CDR3 region has 12 residues. The CDR3 here is CIATGSGNTIYF.